The T cell receptor (beta chain) described here comes from a study of beta chain features in type 1 diabetes. Study outcomes and limitations: All four CD4+ subsets of Type 1 diabetes patients contained TCRB CDR3s that were moderately but significantly shorter.

cDNA synthesis used the whole RNA isolate, giving expressed TCRB sequences. Produced via immunoSEQ multiplex PCR; TCRdb's table is partial and in-frame only. The sample gives 200,000 to 300,000 clones, roughly a tenth of which show up once; around 0.018% is in the top ten. To note about this clone: Antigen unknown.

CDR1 SGHRS and CDR2 YFSETQ come from the germline V gene. The CDR3 runs 16 residues. Trimming cost V 0 bases and J 7 bases, with 17 bases left between them. The source material was naive CD4+ T cells from blood. The sequence came from a man aged 25 to 40 with type 1 diabetes. The chain links TRBV5-1 to TRBJ2-1; D perhaps matches TRBD2 (6 bases). For the CDR3, the DNA is TGCGCCAGCAGCTTGGAGGGCAGGGCGGGGATTAATGAGCAGTTCTTC. Translation gives CASSLEGRAGINEQFF. Supplemented by reference TRBV5-1 and TRBJ2-1, the full variable domain reads KAGVTQTPRYLIKTRGQQVTLSCSPISGHRSVSWYQQTPGQGLQFLFEYFSETQRNKGNFPGRFSGRQFSNSRSEMNVSTLELGDSALYLCASSLEGRAGINEQFFGPGTRLTVL.